Reported below is one T cell receptor beta chain. Libraries were prepared by immunoSEQ multiplex PCR; TCRdb keeps only in-frame clonotypes and omits some of them. Of around 95,000 clones listed, roughly 84% were seen once; the top ten hold more than 15%. The source of the sample is a study of control samples from healthy donors and cancer patients. This CDR3 is built from 16 residues. Germline V gives CDR1 MGHDK, CDR2 SYGVNS. V was pared by 3 bases and J by 1 base, with 13 bases between. This sequence originates from a woman in her forties or fifties in good health. The V and J genes are TRBV25-1 and TRBJ2-1; D is tentatively TRBD1 or TRBD2 (5 bases each). The material sequenced was blood. The chain's CDR3 is CASSDVSGRSYNEQFF. The CDR3 region has the DNA TGTGCCAGCAGTGACGTATCGGGGCGGTCCTACAATGAGCAGTTCTTC. Filled out from reference TRBV25-1 and TRBJ2-1, the complete variable domain reads EADIYQTPRYLVIGTGKKITLECSQTMGHDKMYWYQQDPGMELHLIHYSYGVNSTEKGDLSSESTVSRIRTEHFPLTLESARPSHTSQYLCASSDVSGRSYNEQFFGPGTRLTVL.